This T cell receptor beta chain comes out of a study of CD8 T cells in ankylosing spondylitis. Study-wide results and caveats: Roughly eight highly homologous variants formed a TCR beta motif that appeared characteristic of ankylosing spondylitis blood.

The V end was cut by 2 bases, the J end by 2 bases, with 13 bases between. The CDR3 spans 15 residues. CDR1 and CDR2 from the germline V gene are LNHNV and YYDKDF (reference sequence). TCRdb redid the calling of the 5' RACE reads with MiXCR, one entry per CDR3 protein. The sample contains roughly 670,000 distinct CDR3 sequences, about 20% of which appear only once. In regard to this clonotype: Its antigen is as yet unknown.

This chain connects TRBV15 to TRBJ2-7; D is perhaps TRBD2 (7 bases). The clonotype originates from a male donor with ankylosing spondylitis. The sequencing input was blood, either unsorted or a sorted T cell fraction (not recorded which). CDR3 amino acids: CATSRTRGGAYEQYF. The CDR3 DNA reads TGTGCCACCAGCAGAACCAGAGGGGGGGCCTACGAGCAGTACTTC.